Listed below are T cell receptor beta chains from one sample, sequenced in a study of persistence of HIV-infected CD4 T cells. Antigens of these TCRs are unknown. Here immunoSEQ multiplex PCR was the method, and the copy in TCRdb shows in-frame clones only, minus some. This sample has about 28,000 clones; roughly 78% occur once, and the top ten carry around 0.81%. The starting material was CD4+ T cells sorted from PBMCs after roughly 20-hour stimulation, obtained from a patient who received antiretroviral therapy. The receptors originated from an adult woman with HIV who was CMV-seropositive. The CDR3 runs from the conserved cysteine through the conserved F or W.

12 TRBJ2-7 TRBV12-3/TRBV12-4 CASSFISHEQYF
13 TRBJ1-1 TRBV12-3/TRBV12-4 CASSSRQGAEAFF
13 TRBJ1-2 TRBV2 CASSGPGFYGYTF
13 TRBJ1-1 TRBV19 CASSTRTNTEAFF
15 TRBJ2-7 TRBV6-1 CASSEITSGGSEQYF
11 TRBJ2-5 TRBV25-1 CASSESETQYF
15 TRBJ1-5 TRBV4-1 CASSHGGGSNQPQHF
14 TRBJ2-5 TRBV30 CAWSVQEQQETQYF
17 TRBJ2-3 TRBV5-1 CASSLAGLAGGPDTQYF
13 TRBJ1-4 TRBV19 CASSITEVEKLFF
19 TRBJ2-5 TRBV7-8 CASSPPRRLAAQNQETQYF
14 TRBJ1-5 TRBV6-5 CASRARDRYQPQHF
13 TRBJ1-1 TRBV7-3 CASSFSGTELPFF
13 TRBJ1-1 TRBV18 CASSIGTNTEAFF
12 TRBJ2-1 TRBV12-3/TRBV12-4 CASSLGIQVQFF
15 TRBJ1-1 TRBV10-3 CAISASSGGRTEAFF
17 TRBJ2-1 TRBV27 CASSGGLAGGYINEQFF
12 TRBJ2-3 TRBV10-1 CASSQTTDTQYF
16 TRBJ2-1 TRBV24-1 CATSDQISSPYNEQFF
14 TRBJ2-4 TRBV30 CAWSHPGGRNIQYF
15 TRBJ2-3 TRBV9 CASSVGAGGTDTQYF
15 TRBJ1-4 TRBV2 CASSEGQGARQKLFF
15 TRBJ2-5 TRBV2 CASSAPGLVVETQYF
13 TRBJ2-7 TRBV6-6 CASTGQGTGEQYF
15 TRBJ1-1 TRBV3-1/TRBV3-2 CASSQDLGPNTEAFF
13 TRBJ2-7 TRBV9 CASSMTGVNEQYF